What follows is one T cell receptor (beta chain) and its context. Losses at the gene ends were 7 bases for V and 7 bases for J; bases not matched to a gene: 3. Germline V gives CDR1 KGHDR, CDR2 SFDVKD. This CDR3 has 13 amino acids. This sample stems from a study of blood T cell repertoires in COVID-19. Overall study context: COVID-19 samples collected from the United States, Italy and Spain covered acute and convalescent phases. PBMCs, B-cell-depleted T cells, or T cells were the source of the cDNA or gDNA that made up the material.

Study processing details: Reference gene primers were amplified, and this amplification served to estimate nucleated cell counts. Produced via immunoSEQ multiplex PCR; TCRdb's table is partial and in-frame only. That table is the source of V, J and clone size, and D and trimming were worked out from the DNA. This sample yields 160,000 or so clones, of which 80% to 90% are seen a single time; roughly 9.8% belongs to the top ten. Sequencing used peripheral blood. The V and J genes are TRBV24-1 and TRBJ2-3; 11 nucleotides align to TRBD1. The sequence was obtained from a woman between 45 and 65 years old with acute or convalescent COVID-19. This chain's CDR3 is CATSGTGGNTQYF. Written as DNA, the CDR3 is TGTGCCACCAGCGGGACAGGGGGAAATACGCAGTATTTT.